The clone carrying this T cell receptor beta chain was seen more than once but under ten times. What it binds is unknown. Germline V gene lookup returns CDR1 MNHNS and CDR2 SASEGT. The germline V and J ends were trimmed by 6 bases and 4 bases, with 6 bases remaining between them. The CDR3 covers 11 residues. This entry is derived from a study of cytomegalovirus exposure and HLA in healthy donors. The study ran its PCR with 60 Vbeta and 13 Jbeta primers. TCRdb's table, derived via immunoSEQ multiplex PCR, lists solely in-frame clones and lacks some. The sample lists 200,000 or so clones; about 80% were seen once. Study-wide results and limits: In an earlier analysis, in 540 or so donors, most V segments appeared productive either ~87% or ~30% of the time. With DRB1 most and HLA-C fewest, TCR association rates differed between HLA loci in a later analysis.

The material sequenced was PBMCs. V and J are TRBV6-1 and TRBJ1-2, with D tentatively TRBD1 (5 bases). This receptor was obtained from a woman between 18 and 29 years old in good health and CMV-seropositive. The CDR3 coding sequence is TGTGCCAGCAGCGACAGCTATGGCTACACCTTC. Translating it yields CASSDSYGYTF.